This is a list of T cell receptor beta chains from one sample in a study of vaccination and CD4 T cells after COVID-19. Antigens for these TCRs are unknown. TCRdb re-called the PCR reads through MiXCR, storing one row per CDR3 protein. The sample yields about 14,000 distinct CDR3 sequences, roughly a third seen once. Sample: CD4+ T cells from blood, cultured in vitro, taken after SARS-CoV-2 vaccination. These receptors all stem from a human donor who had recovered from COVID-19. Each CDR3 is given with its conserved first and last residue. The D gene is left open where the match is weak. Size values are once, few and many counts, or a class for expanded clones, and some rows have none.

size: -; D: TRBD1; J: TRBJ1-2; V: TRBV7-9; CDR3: CASSKRTGVGLYGYTF; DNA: TGTGCCAGCAGCAAAAGGACAGGGGTTGGGCTCTATGGCTACACCTTC
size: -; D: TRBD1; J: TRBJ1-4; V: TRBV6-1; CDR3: CASRTGTVVNEKLFF; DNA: TGTGCCAGCAGGACGGGGACAGTCGTTAATGAAAAACTGTTTTTT
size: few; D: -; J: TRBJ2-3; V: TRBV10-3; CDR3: CAISDPDRPDTQYF; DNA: TGTGCCATCAGTGACCCCGACAGGCCGGATACGCAGTATTTT
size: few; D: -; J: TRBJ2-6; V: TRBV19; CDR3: CASSRDSSGANVLTF; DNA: TGTGCCAGTAGCAGAGATTCCTCTGGGGCCAACGTCCTGACTTTC
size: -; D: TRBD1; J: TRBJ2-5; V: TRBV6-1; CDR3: CASSGRWTGRDPQYF; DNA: TGTGCCAGCAGCGGCAGGTGGACAGGGAGAGATCCCCAGTACTTC
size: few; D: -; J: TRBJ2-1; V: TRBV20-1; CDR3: CSASGSGAPPYNEQFF; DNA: TGCAGTGCTAGCGGTTCAGGGGCCCCGCCATACAATGAGCAGTTCTTC
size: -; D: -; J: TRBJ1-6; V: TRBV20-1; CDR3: CSASGSYNSPLHF; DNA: TGCAGTGCTAGTGGGTCCTATAATTCACCCCTCCACTTT
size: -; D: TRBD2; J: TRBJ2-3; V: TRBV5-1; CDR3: CASSLGLGLRTDTQYF; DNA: TGCGCCAGCAGCTTGGGCTTGGGACTACGCACAGATACGCAGTATTTT
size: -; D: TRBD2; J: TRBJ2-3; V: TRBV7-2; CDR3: CASTLSGTFTDTQYF; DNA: TGTGCCAGCACCCTGAGCGGGACCTTCACAGATACGCAGTATTTT
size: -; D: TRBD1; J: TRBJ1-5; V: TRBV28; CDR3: CASRETGTVSNQPQHF; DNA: TGTGCCAGCAGGGAAACCGGGACAGTTAGCAATCAGCCCCAGCATTTT